This T cell receptor beta chain was captured by sequencing in a study of cytomegalovirus exposure and HLA in healthy donors. Vbeta (60) and Jbeta (13) primers were used in the PCR. The method was immunoSEQ multiplex PCR; TCRdb's version includes in-frame clones alone and lacks a portion of them. Recorded for this sample: 130,000 to 150,000 clones. Unmatched junction bases numbered 16, after V lost 7 bases and J lost 8 bases. The CDR3 totals 15 residues. Per germline, CDR1 MNHEY and CDR2 SVGAGI. The sequenced material came from PBMCs. This clonotype was sampled from a male donor in good health and CMV-seronegative. J is TRBJ2-7 and V is TRBV6-5; 8 bases are a match to TRBD2. The CDR3 loop is CASTPSGTSNSQQYF. CDR3 coding DNA: TGTGCCAGCACCCCCTCTGGGACTAGTAACTCGCAGCAGTACTTC.